The 25 T cell receptor beta chains presented below share a single source sample, sequenced in a study of CD8+ T cells in alopecia areata. cDNA serving as the sequencing template came from extracted, reverse transcribed RNA. TCRdb's copy holds only in-frame clones and misses some; the assay was immunoSEQ multiplex PCR. The sample has 75,000 to 100,000 clones; about two fifths are singletons. The sample was CD4+ T cells sorted from blood. The receptors derive from a human donor with alopecia areata.

The genes are TRBV18 and TRBJ2-3; 13 nucleotides line up with TRBD2. CDR3 length: 16 amino acids. Unmatched junction bases numbered 7, after V lost 4 bases and J lost 6 bases. Germline CDR1 is KGHSH and CDR2 is LQKENI. The CDR3, as DNA: TGTGCCAGCTCACACATCCCGACTAGCGGGAGGGATACGCAGTATTTT. Protein sequence: CASSHIPTSGRDTQYF. The variable domain in full, with the rest retrieved from reference TRBV18 and TRBJ2-3, is NAGVMQNPRHLVRRRGQEARLRCSPMKGHSHVYWYRQLPEEGLKFMVYLQKENIIDESGMPKERFSAEFPKEGPSILRIQQVVRGDSAAYFCASSHIPTSGRDTQYFGPGTRLTVL.

V usage is TRBV6-5 and J usage is TRBJ2-5; D remains ambiguous. The CDR3 totals 16 residues. Between the trimmed V and J ends, which lost 0 bases and 2 bases, there was a span of 13 bases. Looked up from germline, CDR1 is MNHEY and CDR2 is SVGAGI. The CDR3 DNA sequence: TGTGCCAGCAGTTACTCTTCCCCCCCAGAACAAGAGACCCAGTACTTC. It encodes CASSYSSPPEQETQYF.

The gene calls are TRBV30 and TRBJ1-4; D is unclear. Germline CDR1 is GTSNPN and CDR2 is SVGIG (reference sequence). V was clipped by 0 bases and J by 0 bases, with 11 bases between them. The CDR3 is 16 residues long. CDR3 region: CAWSVVTGSTNEKLFF. The CDR3 bases are TGTGCCTGGAGTGTAGTGACCGGCTCAACTAATGAAAAACTGTTTTTT.

The chain combines TRBV29-1 with TRBJ2-3; unclear D gene. V gave up 6 bases and J gave up 7 bases, with 11 bases separating them. The CDR3 is 11 amino acids. CDR1 is SQVTM, CDR2 ANQGSEA, per germline. The CDR3: CSVERAYTQYF. The CDR3 DNA is TGCAGCGTCGAACGGGCTTATACGCAGTATTTT.

The chain carries TRBV6-6 and TRBJ2-3; a weak D match, TRBD2 (5 bases). This CDR3 spans 12 amino acids. Deletions cut 6 bases from V and 6 bases from J, with 10 bases between. Germline CDR1 MNHNY, CDR2 SVGAGI (reference sequence). CDR3 sequence reads: CASSPTGDTQYF. The CDR3 nucleotides are TGTGCCAGCAGCCCTACGGGGGATACGCAGTATTTT.

By frequency in the sample, this clone is medium-sized. The rearrangement links TRBV4-3 to TRBJ2-4; unclear D gene. The CDR3 has 17 amino acids. Trimming took 0 bases from V and 1 from J, leaving 13 bases between them. Germline-derived CDR1 and CDR2 are LGHNA and YSLEER. CDR3 in DNA: TGCGCCAGCAGCCAAGATTTTTTAAACCATGCCAAAAACATTCAGTACTTC. Protein product: CASSQDFLNHAKNIQYF.

This sequence joins TRBV11-2 and TRBJ2-7; the match to TRBD1 covers 12 bases. The CDR3 totals 16 residues. CDR1 SGHAT and CDR2 FQNNGV come from the germline V gene. Trimming removed 1 base from V and 4 bases from J; junction bases left unmatched: 5. The DNA of the CDR3 is TGTGCCAGCAGCTTAGCCGGGACAGGGGGCGCGTACGAGCAGTACTTC. This encodes CASSLAGTGGAYEQYF.

V and J are TRBV28 and TRBJ1-1; no definite D call. This CDR3 is 14 amino acids long. Germline V gene sequence: CDR1 MDHEN, CDR2 SYDVKM. V was clipped by 8 bases and J by 6 bases, with 19 bases between them. The CDR3 sequence: CASSSAGYAAEAFF. Here the CDR3 DNA reads TGTGCCAGCTCCTCGGCAGGCTACGCCGCTGAAGCTTTCTTT.

This clone was seen a handful of times. The chain uses TRBV29-1 and TRBJ1-1, with TRBD1 matching 9 bases. After removal of 7 bases from V and 0 bases from J, the junction contained 6 bases not matched to a gene. CDR3 length equals 14 residues. Per germline, CDR1 SQVTM and CDR2 ANQGSEA. CDR3 DNA: TGCAGCGCAGGGACAGGGACTATGAACACTGAAGCTTTCTTT. It is translated as CSAGTGTMNTEAFF.

V usage is TRBV29-1 and J usage is TRBJ1-1; 8 bases are a match to TRBD1. V lost 6 bases and J lost 2; bases outside the gene matches: 5. This CDR3 contains 13 residues. The germline V gene has CDR1 SQVTM and CDR2 ANQGSEA. The CDR3 loop is CSVPGTGNTEAFF. The CDR3 DNA follows: TGCAGCGTACCCGGGACAGGAAACACTGAAGCTTTCTTT.

The rearrangement links TRBV7-9 to TRBJ2-1, with D perhaps TRBD2 (5 bases). The CDR3 covers 14 residues. Germline loops: CDR1 SEHNR, CDR2 FQNEAQ (reference sequence). V lost 4 bases to trimming and J lost 4 bases, with 11 bases between them. The CDR3, as DNA: TGTGCCAGCAGCTCCGTCCAGCGGTACAATGAGCAGTTCTTC. Translated: CASSSVQRYNEQFF.

The chain joins TRBV29-1 to TRBJ1-2; the D gene is possibly TRBD1 (6 bases). The CDR3 is 15 residues long. Trimming pared 3 bases from V and 4 bases from J, leaving 18 bases between. CDR1 SQVTM and CDR2 ANQGSEA come from the germline V gene. The CDR3 nucleotides are TGCAGCGTTGAGTTTGTACAGGGTGGTAGCTATGGCTACACCTTC. This translates into CSVEFVQGGSYGYTF. Combining the CDR3 with reference TRBV29-1 and TRBJ1-2 gives the whole variable domain SAVISQKPSRDICQRGTSLTIQCQVDSQVTMMFWYRQQPGQSLTLIATANQGSEATYESGFVIDKFPISRPNLTFSTLTVSNMSPEDSSIYLCSVEFVQGGSYGYTFGSGTRLTVV.

The V call is TRBV30, the J call TRBJ2-5, with TRBD2 as a possible D gene (6 bases). The CDR3 has 14 amino acids. Germline V gene lookup returns CDR1 GTSNPN and CDR2 SVGIG (reference sequence). The ends were cut back, 3 bases at V and 5 bases at J, with 16 bases in the middle. This CDR3 is CAWRGGDFGETQYF. DNA of the CDR3: TGTGCCTGGAGAGGAGGGGATTTTGGGGAGACCCAGTACTTC.

The chain is built from TRBV5-1 and TRBJ2-3, with 11 bases fitting TRBD2. This CDR3 has 16 residues. The V gene end was trimmed by 2 bases and the J gene end by 3 bases; junction bases not matched to a gene: 5. Germline CDR1 SGHRS, CDR2 YFSETQ. DNA of the CDR3: TGCGCCAGCAGCTTTTCTAGCGGGAGGACAACAGATACGCAGTATTTT. This codes for CASSFSSGRTTDTQYF.

V and J are TRBV30 and TRBJ2-3; a weak D match, TRBD2 (5 bases). Trimming took 1 base from V and 7 from J, leaving 9 bases between them. Germline values: CDR1 GTSNPN, CDR2 SVGIG (reference sequence). This CDR3 is built from 12 residues. For the CDR3, the DNA is TGTGCCTGGAGTGCCGGAGGCTATACGCAGTATTTT. Protein product: CAWSAGGYTQYF.

This clone was seen only a few times. The V and J genes are TRBV7-9 and TRBJ1-1; D not certain. CDR3 length equals 14 residues. V gave up 5 bases and J gave up 1 base, with 11 bases separating them. Germline CDR1 reads SEHNR; CDR2 reads FQNEAQ (reference sequence). CDR3 bases: TGTGCCAGCAGCCCGGACCCCGGGAACACTGAAGCTTTCTTT. It is translated as CASSPDPGNTEAFF.

The chain recombines TRBV4-1 with TRBJ2-1; D is possibly TRBD1 (5 bases). V was cut by 0 bases and J by 9 bases, with 12 bases left in between. The CDR3 runs 14 residues. CDR1 and CDR2 from the germline V gene are MGHRA and YSYEKL. CDR3 amino acids: CASSQDRNRGEQFF. CDR3 nucleotide sequence: TGCGCCAGCAGCCAAGATCGAAATAGGGGTGAGCAGTTCTTC.

The V and J genes are TRBV7-9 and TRBJ1-1; D gene unclear. Germline values: CDR1 SEHNR, CDR2 FQNEAQ (reference sequence). V was trimmed by 1 base and J by 2 bases, leaving 11 bases between them. The CDR3 is 15 residues long. CDR3 region: CASSLGQIPNTEAFF. Here the CDR3 DNA reads TGTGCCAGCAGCTTAGGGCAGATACCCAACACTGAAGCTTTCTTT.

The CDR3, as DNA: TGTGCCTGGAGTGGGATGGACAGGGTTGATTTTGGCTACACCTTC. Protein: CAWSGMDRVDFGYTF. The J gene is TRBJ1-2, the V gene TRBV30; 8 bases are shared with TRBD1. Germline V gives CDR1 GTSNPN, CDR2 SVGIG (reference sequence). The CDR3 loop spans 15 amino acids. V lost 1 base, J lost 7 bases, and 11 bases stayed unmatched.

This clone was seen only a few times. This chain joins TRBV19 and TRBJ2-3, with TRBD2 as a possible D gene (5 bases). Trimming pared 3 bases from V and 0 bases from J, leaving 19 bases between. Germline V gene lookup returns CDR1 LNHDA and CDR2 SQIVND (reference sequence). This CDR3 region has 18 residues. This chain's CDR3 is CASSIRKYERTSTDTQYF. The CDR3 bases are TGTGCCAGTAGTATTAGGAAATACGAGCGGACCAGCACAGATACGCAGTATTTT.

The chain carries TRBV6-5 and TRBJ2-3, with D uncertain. CDR1 and CDR2 (germline): MNHEY, SVGAGI. This CDR3 has 13 amino acids. Deletions cut 5 bases from V and 5 bases from J, with 11 bases between. CDR3 residues: CASSATREDTQYF. The CDR3 DNA reads as TGTGCCAGCAGTGCGACAAGGGAAGATACGCAGTATTTT.

The J gene is TRBJ2-5, the V gene TRBV4-2; 11 nucleotides align to TRBD1. CDR1 is LGHNA, CDR2 YNFKEQ, per germline. J was trimmed by 5 bases and V by 3 bases; bases with no gene match: 5. The CDR3 contains 15 residues. Here the CDR3 DNA reads TGTGCCAGCAGCCATCCTGGGACAGGGGGGGAGACCCAGTACTTC. This sequence encodes CASSHPGTGGETQYF.

This clone was recorded a few times. The chain has TRBV23-1 and TRBJ2-2; D tentatively fits TRBD1 or TRBD2 (5 bases each). TRBV23-1 is an ORF for which the function is uncertain. The CDR3 spans 15 residues. V lost 2 bases, J lost 7 bases, and 14 bases lay in between. The CDR3 DNA reads TGCGCCAGCAGTCAAGTGGGGGTTTTTGGCGGGGAGCTGTTTTTT. Its translation is CASSQVGVFGGELFF.

The rearrangement joins TRBV29-1 to TRBJ1-2; D unclear. The V end lost 0 bases, the J end lost 6 bases, and 8 bases lay between the germline ends. This CDR3 has 12 residues. Germline V gives CDR1 SQVTM, CDR2 ANQGSEA. The DNA of the CDR3 is TGCAGCGTTGAAGACGATACGAATGGCTACACCTTC. Its translation is CSVEDDTNGYTF.

V and J are TRBV29-1 and TRBJ2-1; 9 bases are a match to TRBD1. In germline, CDR1 is SQVTM, CDR2 ANQGSEA. The CDR3 spans 16 residues. The V gene end was trimmed by 0 bases and the J gene end by 5 bases; junction bases not matched to a gene: 8. The CDR3 loop reads CSVEDATGGPHNEQFF. The CDR3 nucleotides read TGCAGCGTTGAAGATGCGACAGGGGGGCCCCACAATGAGCAGTTCTTC.